Here is one T cell receptor beta chain with its context. Its target is not known. Trimming stripped 3 bases from V and 7 bases from J, with 17 bases between. The CDR3 is made up of 14 amino acids. Germline V gene lookup returns CDR1 SGHDT and CDR2 YYEEEE. This specimen comes from a study of cytomegalovirus exposure and HLA in healthy donors. The method was immunoSEQ multiplex PCR; TCRdb's version includes in-frame clones alone and lacks a portion of them. The table has 52,000 or so clones, roughly 89% seen once; the top ten hold roughly 15%. Study outcomes and limitations: It was approximately 170 TCR beta chains that were listed as cytomegalovirus-associated. Many donors carried some public TCRs, although rarity characterized most TCR sequences.

The specimen was PBMCs. The chain joins TRBV5-6 to TRBJ2-7, with a weak D call TRBD2 (7 bases). The receptor's source is a young woman in good health and CMV-seronegative. Here the CDR3 reads CASSWGGREGEQYF. CDR3 nucleotides: TGTGCCAGCAGCTGGGGGGGCAGGGAAGGAGAGCAGTACTTC.